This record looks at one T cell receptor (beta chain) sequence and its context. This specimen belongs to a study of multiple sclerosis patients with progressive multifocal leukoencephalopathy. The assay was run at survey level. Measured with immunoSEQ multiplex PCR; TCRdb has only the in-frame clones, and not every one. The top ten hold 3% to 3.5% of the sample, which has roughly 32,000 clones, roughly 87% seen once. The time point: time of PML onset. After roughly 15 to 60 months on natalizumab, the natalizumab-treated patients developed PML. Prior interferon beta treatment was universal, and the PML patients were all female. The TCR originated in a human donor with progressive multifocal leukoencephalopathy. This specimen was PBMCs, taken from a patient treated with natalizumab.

The CDR3 DNA reads TGCGCCAGCAGCTTGGATTTTTCGAGGACCTACGAGCAGTACTTC. Protein: CASSLDFSRTYEQYF. The gene calls are TRBV5-1 and TRBJ2-7; D unclear. Germline-derived CDR1 and CDR2 are SGHRS and YFSETQ. V was pared by 0 bases and J by 2 bases, with 12 bases between. This CDR3 region has 15 residues. Supplemented by reference TRBV5-1 and TRBJ2-7, the full variable domain reads KAGVTQTPRYLIKTRGQQVTLSCSPISGHRSVSWYQQTPGQGLQFLFEYFSETQRNKGNFPGRFSGRQFSNSRSEMNVSTLELGDSALYLCASSLDFSRTYEQYFGPGTRLTVT.